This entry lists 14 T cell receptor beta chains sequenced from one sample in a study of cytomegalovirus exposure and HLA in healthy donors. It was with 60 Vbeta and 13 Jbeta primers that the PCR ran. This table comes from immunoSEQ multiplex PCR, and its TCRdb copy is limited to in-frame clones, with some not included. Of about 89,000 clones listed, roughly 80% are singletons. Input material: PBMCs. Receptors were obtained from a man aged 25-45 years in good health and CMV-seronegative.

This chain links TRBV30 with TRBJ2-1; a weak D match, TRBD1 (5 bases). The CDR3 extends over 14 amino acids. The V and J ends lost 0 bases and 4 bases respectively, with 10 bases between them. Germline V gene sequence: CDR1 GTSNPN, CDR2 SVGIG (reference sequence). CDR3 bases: TGTGCCTGGAGTGTCGATGCAGGGTACAATGAGCAGTTCTTC. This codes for CAWSVDAGYNEQFF. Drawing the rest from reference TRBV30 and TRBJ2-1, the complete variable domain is SQTIHQWPATLVQPVGSPLSLECTVEGTSNPNLYWYRQAAGRGLQLLFYSVGIGQISSEVPQNLSASRPQDRQFILSSKKLLLSDSGFYLCAWSVDAGYNEQFFGPGTRLTVL.

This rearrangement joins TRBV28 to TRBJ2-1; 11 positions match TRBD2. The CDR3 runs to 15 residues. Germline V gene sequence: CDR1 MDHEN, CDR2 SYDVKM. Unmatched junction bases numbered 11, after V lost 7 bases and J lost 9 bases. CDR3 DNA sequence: TGTGCCAGCAATCCACTAGCGGGAGTTCTAAGTGAGCAGTTCTTC. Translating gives CASNPLAGVLSEQFF.

CDR3 sequence reads: CASSLSSAGYSYEQYF. Written as DNA, the CDR3 is TGTGCCAGCAGCTTATCCTCCGCGGGGTACTCCTACGAGCAGTACTTC. The chain uses TRBV7-2 and TRBJ2-7, with D maybe TRBD2 (6 bases). Per the germline V gene, CDR1 is SGHTA and CDR2 is FQGNSA. Trimming left V 2 bases short and J 0 bases short, with 14 bases between. The CDR3 is made up of 16 amino acids.

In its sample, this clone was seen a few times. The CDR3 region has the DNA TGTGCCAGCAGCTTATATACCCCTGGACAGACGAACACTGAAGCTTTCTTT. As protein: CASSLYTPGQTNTEAFF. The chain recombines TRBV7-6 with TRBJ1-1; the D gene is possibly TRBD1 (6 bases). The germline gives CDR1 SGHVS, CDR2 FNYEAQ. The V and J ends lost 2 bases and 1 base respectively, with 17 bases between them. The CDR3 sequence is 17 residues long. Looking up the rest from reference TRBV7-6 and TRBJ1-1 gives the full variable domain: GAGVSQSPRYKVTKRGQDVALRCDPISGHVSLYWYRQALGQGPEFLTYFNYEAQQDKSGLPNDRFSAERPEGSISTLTIQRTEQRDSAMYRCASSLYTPGQTNTEAFFGQGTRLTVV.

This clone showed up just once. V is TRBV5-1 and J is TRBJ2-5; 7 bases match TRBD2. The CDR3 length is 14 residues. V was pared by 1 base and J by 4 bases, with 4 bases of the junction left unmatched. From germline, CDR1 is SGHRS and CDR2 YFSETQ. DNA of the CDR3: TGCGCCAGCAGCTTGAATTCGGGGGGAGAGACCCAGTACTTC. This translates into CASSLNSGGETQYF.

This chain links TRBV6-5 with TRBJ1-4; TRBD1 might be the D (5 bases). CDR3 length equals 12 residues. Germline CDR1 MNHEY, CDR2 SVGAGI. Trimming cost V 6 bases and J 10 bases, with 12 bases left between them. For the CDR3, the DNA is TGTGCCAGCAGCGCAGGGTACGGAAAACTGTTTTTT. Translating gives CASSAGYGKLFF.

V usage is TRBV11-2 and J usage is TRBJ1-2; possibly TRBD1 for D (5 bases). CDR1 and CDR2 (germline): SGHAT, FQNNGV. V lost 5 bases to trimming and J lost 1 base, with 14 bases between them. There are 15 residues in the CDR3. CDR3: CASSLTGGSNYGYTF. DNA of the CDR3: TGTGCCAGCAGCCTAACGGGGGGGAGTAACTATGGCTACACCTTC. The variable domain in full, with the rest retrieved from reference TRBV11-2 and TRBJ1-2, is EAGVAQSPRYKIIEKRQSVAFWCNPISGHATLYWYQQILGQGPKLLIQFQNNGVVDDSQLPKDRFSAERLKGVDSTLKIQPAKLEDSAVYLCASSLTGGSNYGYTFGSGTRLTVV.

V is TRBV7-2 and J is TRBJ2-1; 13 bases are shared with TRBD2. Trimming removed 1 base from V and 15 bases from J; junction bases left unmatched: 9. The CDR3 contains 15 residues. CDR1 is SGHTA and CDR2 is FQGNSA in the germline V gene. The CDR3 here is CASSLEGTSGAPPFF. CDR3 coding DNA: TGTGCCAGCAGCTTAGAAGGGACTAGCGGGGCCCCCCCGTTCTTC.

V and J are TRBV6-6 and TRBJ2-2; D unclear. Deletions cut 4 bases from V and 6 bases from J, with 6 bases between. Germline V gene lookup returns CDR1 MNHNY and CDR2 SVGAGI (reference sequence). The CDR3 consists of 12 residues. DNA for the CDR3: TGTGCCAGCAGTTCGGAGTCCGGGGAGCTGTTTTTT. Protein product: CASSSESGELFF.

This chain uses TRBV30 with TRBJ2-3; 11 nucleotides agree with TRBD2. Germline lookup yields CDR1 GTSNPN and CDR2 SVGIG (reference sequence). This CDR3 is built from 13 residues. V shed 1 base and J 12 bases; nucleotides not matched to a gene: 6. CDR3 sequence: CAWSESGTSGQYF. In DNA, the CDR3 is TGTGCCTGGAGTGAATCCGGGACTAGCGGACAGTATTTT.

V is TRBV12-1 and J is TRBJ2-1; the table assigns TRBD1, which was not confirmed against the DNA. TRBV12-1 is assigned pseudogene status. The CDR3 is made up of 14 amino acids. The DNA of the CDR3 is TGTGCCAGCAGCTCCGACAGGGGGCTCAATGAGCAGTTCTTC. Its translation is CASSSDRGLNEQFF.

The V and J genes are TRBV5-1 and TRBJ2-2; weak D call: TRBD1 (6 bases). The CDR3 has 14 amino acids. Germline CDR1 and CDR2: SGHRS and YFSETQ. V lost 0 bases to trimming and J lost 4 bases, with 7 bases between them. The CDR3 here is CASSLGQATGELFF. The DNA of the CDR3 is TGCGCCAGCAGCTTGGGACAGGCCACCGGGGAGCTGTTTTTT.

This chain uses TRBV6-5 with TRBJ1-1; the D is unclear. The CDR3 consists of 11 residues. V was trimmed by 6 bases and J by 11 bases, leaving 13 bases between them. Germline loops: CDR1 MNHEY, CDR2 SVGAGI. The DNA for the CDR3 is TGTGCCAGCAGCTTGGGTCCGAGGGCTTTCTTT. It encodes CASSLGPRAFF.

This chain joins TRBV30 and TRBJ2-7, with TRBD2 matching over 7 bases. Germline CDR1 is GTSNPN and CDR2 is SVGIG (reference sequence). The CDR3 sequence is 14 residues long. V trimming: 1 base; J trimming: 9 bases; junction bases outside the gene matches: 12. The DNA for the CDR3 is TGTGCCTGGAGTGGCCTAGCGGCCCCCGGGGGGCAGTACTTC. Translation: CAWSGLAAPGGQYF.